This paragraph reports one TCR beta chain. What it binds is not known. The donors were part of the roughly 120-subject validation cohort, which stood apart from the approximately 670-subject first cohort. TCRdb keeps only in-frame clones here, not all; method: immunoSEQ multiplex PCR. The sample includes around 140,000 clones, 80% to 90% of them seen just once. The data were obtained in a study of cytomegalovirus exposure and HLA in healthy donors. The study, taken as a whole, reports: A list of around 160 TCR beta chains associated with cytomegalovirus was given. While the bulk of TCR sequences proved rare, some public TCRs turned up in many donors.

Germline V lookup: CDR1 SGHRS, CDR2 YFSETQ. The CDR3 is made up of 16 amino acids. V shed 5 bases and J shed 4 bases, with 21 bases lying between them. The origin of this receptor is a woman between 18 and 29 years old in good health and CMV-seronegative. The sequencing sample was made of PBMCs. The rearrangement links TRBV5-1 to TRBJ1-2, with D possibly being TRBD1 (6 bases). Written as DNA, the CDR3 is TGCGCCAGCAGGCAGGGGAAATACCCACTCATCTATGGCTACACCTTC. Amino acids: CASRQGKYPLIYGYTF.